Listed here are 14 T cell receptor beta chains from one sample, sequenced in a study of shared clonotypes between healthy human individuals. The assay was immunoSEQ multiplex PCR, and TCRdb's table has in-frame clones only and misses some. This table has some 480,000 clones, approximately 79% appearing once. Specimen: PBMCs. The source of these receptors is a woman in her thirties or forties in good health. Some clones in this sample may be carry-over from other donors' samples.

The chain is built from TRBV28 and TRBJ2-3, with 8 bases identical to TRBD1. Germline values: CDR1 MDHEN, CDR2 SYDVKM. V gave up 6 bases and J gave up 1 base; unmatched junction bases: 6. The CDR3 totals 15 residues. CDR3 nucleotide sequence: TGTGCCAGCAGCATCCCGGGACAGGGCACAGATACGCAGTATTTT. Amino acids: CASSIPGQGTDTQYF.

The rearrangement joins TRBV10-3 to TRBJ2-2; 12 bases align to TRBD2. The V segment lost 6 bases and the J segment 1 base; nucleotides outside the gene matches: 9. The CDR3 is 18 residues long. The germline V gene encodes CDR1 ENHRY and CDR2 SYGVKD. The CDR3 DNA reads as TGTGCCATCAGAAGACTAGCGGGAGACGTAGGGAACACCGGGGAGCTGTTTTTT. Amino acid sequence: CAIRRLAGDVGNTGELFF.

Of note for this clone: Within the sample, other DNA sequences also encode this same CDR3. The V gene is TRBV5-1, the J gene TRBJ1-4, with D unclear. The CDR3 sequence is 14 residues long. The germline V and J ends were trimmed by 0 bases and 8 bases, with 11 bases remaining between them. Germline V lookup: CDR1 SGHRS, CDR2 YFSETQ. CDR3 amino acids: CASSLGQGREKLFF. The CDR3 region has the DNA TGCGCCAGCAGCTTGGGACAAGGCAGGGAAAAACTGTTTTTT.

The CDR3 is CASRSDRYEAFF. In nucleotides, the CDR3 is TGTGCCAGCAGATCAGACAGGTACGAAGCTTTCTTT. The rearrangement joins TRBV28 to TRBJ1-1, with D perhaps matching TRBD1 (6 bases). The CDR3 totals 12 residues. Trimming shortened V by 6 bases and J by 8 bases, and 13 bases separated the two germline ends. The germline CDR1 and CDR2 sequences are MDHEN and SYDVKM.

Comments on this clone: Other DNA variants within this sample encode the same CDR3. This rearrangement joins TRBV18 to TRBJ2-7, with 14 bases identical to TRBD2. This CDR3 is 15 amino acids long. The trim removed 3 bases at V and 3 bases at J, leaving 1 base unmatched. Looked up from germline, CDR1 is KGHSH and CDR2 is LQKENI. The DNA for the CDR3 is TGTGCCAGCTCACCGGGACTAGCGGGAGTCTACGAGCAGTACTTC. Translated, it gives CASSPGLAGVYEQYF.

The chain joins TRBV6-6 to TRBJ2-5; TRBD1 aligns across 9 bases. CDR1 and CDR2 (germline): MNHNY, SVGAGI (reference sequence). CDR3 length equals 16 residues. With 6 bases clipped from V and 2 bases from J, the junction kept 10 bases outside the gene matches. CDR3 sequence reads: CASSLTTGGGQETQYF. CDR3 nucleotides: TGTGCCAGCAGCCTGACGACAGGGGGAGGTCAAGAGACCCAGTACTTC.

This clone was seen more than once but under ten times. At one end, the junction sequence differs from germline, possibly due to a read error. The same CDR3 also results from other DNA sequences found in this sample. The V call is TRBV9, the J call TRBJ1-1; TRBD1 aligns across 12 bases. The CDR3 covers 13 residues. Germline CDR1 is SGDLS and CDR2 is YYNGEE. Here the CDR3 reads CASSAGQGADAFF. The DNA of the CDR3 is TGTGCCAGCAGCGCGGGACAGGGGGCTGACGCTTTCTTT.

The CDR3 coding sequence is TGCGCCAGCAGCTCATCCGGTTTAGCCTACAATGAGCAGTTCTTC. This encodes CASSSSGLAYNEQFF. The chain combines TRBV5-1 with TRBJ2-1; D remains ambiguous. From germline, CDR1 is SGHRS and CDR2 YFSETQ. The CDR3 spans 15 residues. With 3 bases removed from V and 2 bases from J, the gap between germline ends came to 12 bases.

The J gene is TRBJ2-7, the V gene TRBV13; 10 nucleotides line up with TRBD2. The V segment lost 0 bases and the J segment 4 bases; nucleotides outside the gene matches: 3. Per the germline V gene, CDR1 is PRHDT and CDR2 is FYEKMQ (reference sequence). CDR3 length: 15 residues. Here the CDR3 reads CASSLGPSGSYEQYF. The CDR3 region has the DNA TGTGCCAGCAGCTTAGGTCCTAGCGGGAGTTACGAGCAGTACTTC. Full variable domain (rest looked up from reference TRBV13 and TRBJ2-7): AAGVIQSPRHLIKEKRETATLKCYPIPRHDTVYWYQQGPGQDPQFLISFYEKMQSDKGSIPDRFSAQQFSDYHSELNMSSLELGDSALYFCASSLGPSGSYEQYFGPGTRLTVT.

This chain joins TRBV5-4 and TRBJ2-3; TRBD2 matches at 8 bases. Losses at the gene ends were 7 bases for V and 2 bases for J; bases not matched to a gene: 9. The CDR3 consists of 15 residues. Germline-derived CDR1 and CDR2 are SGHNT and YYREEE (reference sequence). CDR3 amino acids: CASPVLAGFTDTQYF. As DNA, the CDR3 is TGTGCCAGCCCTGTATTAGCGGGATTCACAGATACGCAGTATTTT. The full variable domain, rest sourced from reference TRBV5-4 and TRBJ2-3, is ETGVTQSPTHLIKTRGQQVTLRCSSQSGHNTVSWYQQALGQGPQFIFQYYREEENGRGNFPPRFSGLQFPNYSSELNVNALELDDSALYLCASPVLAGFTDTQYFGPGTRLTVL.

The rearrangement uses TRBV5-5 and TRBJ2-7; 10 nucleotides match TRBD1. Trimming at V came to 5 bases and at J to 4 bases, leaving 6 bases not matched to a gene. This CDR3 region has 14 residues. Germline V gives CDR1 SGHKS, CDR2 YYEKEE (reference sequence). The CDR3 DNA reads TGTGCCAGCAGTCCCCCGGGACAGGGGTACGAGCAGTACTTC. As protein: CASSPPGQGYEQYF.

Note on this clone: A much larger clone is a single base away; this may be a read error. The sample carries other DNA sequences with the same CDR3. The chain has TRBV2 and TRBJ1-1; no clear D. The CDR3 covers 14 residues. CDR1 and CDR2 from the germline V gene are SNHLY and FYNNEI. Trimming shortened V by 4 bases and J by 2 bases, and 11 bases separated the two germline ends. In DNA form, the CDR3 reads TGTGCCAGCAGTGCCTTACAGTTAAACACTGAAGCTTTCTTT. Its translation is CASSALQLNTEAFF.

The chain employs TRBV5-1 and TRBJ2-4, with D unresolved. The germline gives CDR1 SGHRS, CDR2 YFSETQ. This CDR3 region has 13 residues. Deletions cut 0 bases from V and 8 bases from J, with 9 bases between. The CDR3: CASSLGIEDIQYF. The CDR3 bases are TGCGCCAGCAGCTTGGGGATTGAGGACATTCAGTACTTC.

J is TRBJ2-7 and V is TRBV5-4; D might be TRBD1 (7 bases). Germline V CDR1 and CDR2: SGHNT, YYREEE (reference sequence). The CDR3 runs 15 residues. Deletions cut 0 bases from V and 7 bases from J, with 17 bases between. Here the CDR3 DNA reads TGTGCCAGCAGCTTGGGGACAGGAGGGACGAGGGAGCAGTACTTC. Translating gives CASSLGTGGTREQYF.